This TCR beta chain was identified in a study of cytomegalovirus exposure and HLA in healthy donors. As regards this clone: Its antigen remains unknown.

Findings and caveats of the study: Follow-up analysis found HLA locus-dependent TCR association rates, highest for DRB1 and lowest for HLA-C. V- and J-gene trimming in TCR beta was tied to a missense DCLRE1C variant by an analysis performed later. V segments that were indistinguishable, TRBV6-2 and TRBV6-3 among them, were omitted from analysis.

A multiplex PCR was run with 60 Vbeta primers and 13 Jbeta primers. Clones were sequenced by immunoSEQ multiplex PCR, and TCRdb holds only the in-frame ones, with some missing. This sample has some 150,000 clones; 60% to 80% occur once, and the top ten carry around 4.9%. The CDR3 sequence is 14 residues long. V lost 4 bases and J lost 7; bases outside the gene matches: 4. The germline V gene has CDR1 LNHDA and CDR2 SQIVND (reference sequence). Donors consisted of healthy bone marrow donors. The source is a male donor in good health and CMV-seronegative. Sequenced sample: PBMCs. The rearrangement uses TRBV19 and TRBJ1-6, with 7 positions matching TRBD1. CDR3 DNA: TGTGCCAGTAGTACACAGGGGAGCAATTCACCCCTCCACTTT. It specifies CASSTQGSNSPLHF.